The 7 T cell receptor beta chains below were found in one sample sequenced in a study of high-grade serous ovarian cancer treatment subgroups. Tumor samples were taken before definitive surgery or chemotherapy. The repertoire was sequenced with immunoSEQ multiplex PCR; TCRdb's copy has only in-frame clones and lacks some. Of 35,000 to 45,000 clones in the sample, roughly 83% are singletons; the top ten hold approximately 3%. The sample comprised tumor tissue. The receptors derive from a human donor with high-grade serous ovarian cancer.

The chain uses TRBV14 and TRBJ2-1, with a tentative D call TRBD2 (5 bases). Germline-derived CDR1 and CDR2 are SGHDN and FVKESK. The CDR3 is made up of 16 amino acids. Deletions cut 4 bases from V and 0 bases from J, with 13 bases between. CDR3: CASSPTRGSSYNEQFF. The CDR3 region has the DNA TGTGCCAGCAGCCCGACCCGAGGGAGCTCCTACAATGAGCAGTTCTTC.

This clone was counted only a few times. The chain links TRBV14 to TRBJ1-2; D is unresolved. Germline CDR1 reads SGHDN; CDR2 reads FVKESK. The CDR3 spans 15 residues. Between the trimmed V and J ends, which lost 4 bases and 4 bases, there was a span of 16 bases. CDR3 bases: TGTGCCAGCAGCCTCCTAAAGGAGGGCGGCTATGGCTACACCTTC. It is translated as CASSLLKEGGYGYTF.

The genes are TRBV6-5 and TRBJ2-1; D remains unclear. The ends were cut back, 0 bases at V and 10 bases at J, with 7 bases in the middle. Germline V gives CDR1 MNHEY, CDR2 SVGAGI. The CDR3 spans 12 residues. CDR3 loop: CASSYSSREQFF. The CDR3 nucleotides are TGTGCCAGCAGTTACTCCTCTAGGGAGCAGTTCTTC.

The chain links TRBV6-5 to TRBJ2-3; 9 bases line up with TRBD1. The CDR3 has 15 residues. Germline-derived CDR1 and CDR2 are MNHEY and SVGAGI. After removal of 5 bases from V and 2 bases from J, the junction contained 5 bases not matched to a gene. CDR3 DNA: TGTGCCAGCAGTCTACAGGGGGCGGCCACAGATACGCAGTATTTT. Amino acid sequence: CASSLQGAATDTQYF.

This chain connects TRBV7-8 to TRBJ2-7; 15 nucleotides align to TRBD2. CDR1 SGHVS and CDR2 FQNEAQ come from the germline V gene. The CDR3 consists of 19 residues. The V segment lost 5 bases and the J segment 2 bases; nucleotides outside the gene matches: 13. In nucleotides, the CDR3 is TGTGCCAGCAGCCGGTCCGCTGGGACTAGCGGGAGGTCAACCTACGAGCAGTACTTC. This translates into CASSRSAGTSGRSTYEQYF. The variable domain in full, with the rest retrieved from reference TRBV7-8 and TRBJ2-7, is GAGVSQSPRYKVAKRGQDVALRCDPISGHVSLFWYQQALGQGPEFLTYFQNEAQLDKSGLPSDRFFAERPEGSVSTLKIQRTQQEDSAVYLCASSRSAGTSGRSTYEQYFGPGTRLTVT.

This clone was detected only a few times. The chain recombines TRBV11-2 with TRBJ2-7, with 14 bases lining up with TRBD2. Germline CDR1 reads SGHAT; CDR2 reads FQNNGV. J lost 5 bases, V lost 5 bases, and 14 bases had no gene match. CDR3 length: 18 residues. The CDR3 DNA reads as TGTGCCAGCAGCCTACCGGGACTAGCGGGAGTCCTTCGGGACGAGCAGTACTTC. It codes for CASSLPGLAGVLRDEQYF.

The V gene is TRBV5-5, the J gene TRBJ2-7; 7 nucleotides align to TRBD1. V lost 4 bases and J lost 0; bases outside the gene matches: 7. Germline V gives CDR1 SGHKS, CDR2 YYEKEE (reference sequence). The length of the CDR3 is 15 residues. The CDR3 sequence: CASSRSGGSSYEQYF. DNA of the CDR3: TGTGCCAGCAGCAGGTCAGGGGGTAGCTCCTACGAGCAGTACTTC.